The subject of this entry is one T cell receptor beta chain. TCRdb's table, derived via immunoSEQ multiplex PCR, lists solely in-frame clones and lacks some. The sample has roughly 2.5 million clones, roughly nine tenths seen once. These data come from a study of shared clonotypes between healthy human individuals. The CDR3 is 14 residues long. The junction had 4 bases not matched to a gene; V was cut back by 4 bases and J by 5 bases. CDR1 and CDR2 from the germline V gene are SGHNT and YYREEE (reference sequence). The donor population consisted of healthy HIV-negative adults with no recent acute infections or vaccinations.

Sequenced: naive CD4+ T cells sorted from blood. The sample's subset: CD45RA+ positively selected. This chain connects TRBV5-4 to TRBJ2-7; 12 nucleotides align to TRBD2. The TCR was taken from a young man in good health. The CDR3 DNA reads as TGTGCCAGCAGCCAGACTAGCGGGAGCAACGAGCAGTACTTC. Translation gives CASSQTSGSNEQYF.